The TCR beta chain described here comes from a study of STAT5B mutations in CD4+ large granular lymphocyte leukemia. Across the study: When available, cryopreserved cells underwent CD8+ depletion before CD4+ selection. Points from the study as a whole: 8/27 top patient clones versus 2/35 control clones were TRBV06-family.

A word on this clone: Its antigen remains unidentified.

The V segment lost 5 bases and the J segment 0 bases; nucleotides outside the gene matches: 14. Germline V gene sequence: CDR1 MNHEY, CDR2 SMNVEV (reference sequence). This CDR3 is built from 18 residues. Profiling relied on immunoSEQ multiplex PCR, and the TCRdb table lists in-frame clones only, not all of them. This table holds approximately 8,400 clones, around 92% found once. The specimen sequenced was PBMCs. V usage is TRBV27 and J usage is TRBJ2-3; 7 nucleotides line up with TRBD1. The sequence came from a woman aged 65 to 85 with CD4+ T-cell large granular lymphocyte leukemia. For the CDR3, the DNA is TGTGCCAGCAGTCACCCCACGGGTAGGGGGCAAAGCACAGATACGCAGTATTTT. Translation gives CASSHPTGRGQSTDTQYF.